The 27 T cell receptor beta chains below all came from one sample that was sequenced in a study of OX40 agonist ivuxolimab in advanced cancers. Repertoires were generated with immunoSEQ multiplex PCR, while TCRdb's copy carries only in-frame clones and drops some. In the table there are 100,000 or so clones, roughly 90% of which are singletons. The input for sequencing was CD4+ or CD8+ T cells sorted from blood, taken in a trial of the OX40 agonist ivuxolimab. The receptors here all came from an adult with an advanced solid tumor such as melanoma, head and neck, liver or kidney cancer.

The J gene is TRBJ1-1, the V gene TRBV30; a possible D gene is TRBD1 (5 bases). In germline, CDR1 is GTSNPN, CDR2 SVGIG (reference sequence). Trimming pared 2 bases from V and 4 bases from J, leaving 14 bases between. The CDR3 totals 14 residues. The CDR3 loop reads CAWSYTQGATEAFF. The DNA for the CDR3 is TGTGCCTGGAGTTACACACAAGGGGCCACTGAAGCTTTCTTT.

The gene calls are TRBV27 and TRBJ2-7, with D hard to call. V was trimmed by 8 bases and J by 2 bases, leaving 22 bases between them. The V gene's germline CDR1 is MNHEY and CDR2 SMNVEV (reference sequence). The CDR3 contains 16 residues. As DNA, the CDR3 is TGTGCCAGCGGTCCACAAATTAGACTCCTAGCCTACGAGCAGTACTTC. Translating it yields CASGPQIRLLAYEQYF.

This clone was seen many times. This sequence joins TRBV11-2 and TRBJ1-1, with D unresolved. The V end lost 6 bases, the J end lost 6 bases, and 8 bases lay between the germline ends. Germline V gene sequence: CDR1 SGHAT, CDR2 FQNNGV. The CDR3 runs to 11 residues. As DNA, the CDR3 is TGTGCCAGCAGTTTCCCCCCTGAAGCTTTCTTT. This codes for CASSFPPEAFF.

The chain employs TRBV27 and TRBJ2-1; a possible D gene is TRBD2 (6 bases). This CDR3 region has 14 residues. V was cut by 0 bases and J by 13 bases, with 16 bases left in between. Germline V gene data show CDR1 as MNHEY and CDR2 as SMNVEV (reference sequence). The CDR3 reads CASSLSGVVGTQFF. The CDR3 DNA sequence: TGTGCCAGCAGTTTATCGGGCGTGGTGGGGACTCAGTTCTTC.

The V gene is TRBV27, the J gene TRBJ1-1; 8 nucleotides align to TRBD1. This CDR3 spans 16 amino acids. Trimming cost V 1 base and J 5 bases; bases outside gene matches: 9. The germline gives CDR1 MNHEY, CDR2 SMNVEV (reference sequence). The CDR3 sequence is CASSLLFETGETEAFF. The CDR3 DNA follows: TGTGCCAGCAGTTTATTATTTGAGACAGGGGAGACTGAAGCTTTCTTT.

This clone has only one observation. The chain joins TRBV27 to TRBJ1-1; D is ambiguous. The CDR3 runs to 14 residues. Germline V lookup: CDR1 MNHEY, CDR2 SMNVEV (reference sequence). Deletions cut 4 bases from V and 4 bases from J, with 13 bases between. CDR3 protein: CASSSNRGITEAFF. In DNA form, the CDR3 reads TGTGCCAGCAGTTCGAACCGGGGAATCACTGAAGCTTTCTTT.

In DNA form, the CDR3 reads TGCGCCAGCAGCCAAGATCCCGGGGAAGAGACCCAGTACTTC. Translation gives CASSQDPGEETQYF. The genes are TRBV4-1 and TRBJ2-5, with TRBD2 as a possible D gene (5 bases). V gave up 0 bases and J gave up 3 bases, with 8 bases separating them. This CDR3 is built from 14 residues. The germline gives CDR1 MGHRA, CDR2 YSYEKL.

This chain connects TRBV7-3 to TRBJ1-4; D is undetermined. The CDR3 consists of 15 residues. Per the germline V gene, CDR1 is SGHTA and CDR2 is FQGTGA. The V end lost 5 bases, the J end lost 8 bases, and 18 bases lay between the germline ends. CDR3 protein: CASSQRRPEGEKLFF. The CDR3 DNA reads as TGTGCCAGCAGCCAACGGCGACCGGAAGGGGAAAAACTGTTTTTT.

The CDR3 here is CASSLERSGYTEAFF. CDR3 DNA: TGTGCCAGCAGCTTGGAAAGGTCGGGGTACACTGAAGCTTTCTTT. V is TRBV5-6 and J is TRBJ1-1; D not resolved. V was clipped by 0 bases and J by 3 bases, with 12 bases between them. Germline assignment: CDR1 SGHDT and CDR2 YYEEEE. This CDR3 region has 15 residues.

This chain joins TRBV10-3 and TRBJ2-7, with 7 bases lining up with TRBD1. This CDR3 spans 14 amino acids. Losses at the gene ends were 5 bases for V and 3 bases for J; bases not matched to a gene: 7. From germline, CDR1 is ENHRY and CDR2 SYGVKD. This chain's CDR3 is CAISTGAEGYEQYF. For the CDR3, the DNA is TGTGCCATCAGTACAGGGGCCGAAGGCTACGAGCAGTACTTC.

The chain employs TRBV27 and TRBJ1-2, with D perhaps TRBD1 (6 bases). Germline loops: CDR1 MNHEY, CDR2 SMNVEV (reference sequence). V was pared by 8 bases and J by 2 bases, with 12 bases between. The CDR3 is 13 amino acids. The CDR3 nucleotides are TGTGCCAGCCGAGACAGGAGAAACTATGGCTACACCTTC. Translated, it gives CASRDRRNYGYTF.

The chain employs TRBV6-5 and TRBJ2-1; D is tentatively TRBD1 or TRBD2 (5 bases each). Looked up from germline, CDR1 is MNHEY and CDR2 is SVGAGI. CDR3 length equals 14 residues. Trimming removed 6 bases at V and 1 base at J, with 10 bases between. Written as DNA, the CDR3 is TGTGCCAGCAGCACCGGGGCATCCTACAATGAGCAGTTCTTC. Its protein is CASSTGASYNEQFF.

This rearrangement joins TRBV9 to TRBJ1-6; D is possibly TRBD1 (5 bases). V shed 2 bases and J shed 6 bases, with 15 bases lying between them. This CDR3 is built from 16 residues. CDR1 and CDR2 from the germline V gene are SGDLS and YYNGEE. CDR3 amino acids: CASSVRGLGGNSPLHF. The CDR3 region has the DNA TGTGCCAGCAGCGTTAGGGGACTTGGGGGTAATTCACCCCTCCACTTT.

V gene TRBV10-3 combines with J gene TRBJ2-5; D is unresolved. Germline V gene data show CDR1 as ENHRY and CDR2 as SYGVKD. Trimming took off 9 bases at V and 0 bases at J, with 11 bases between the two ends. The CDR3 spans 13 residues. The CDR3 region has the DNA TGTGCCATTCGTACAGACTACCAAGAGACCCAGTACTTC. Amino acid sequence: CAIRTDYQETQYF.

The gene calls are TRBV15 and TRBJ2-1; the D call may be TRBD1 or TRBD2 (5 bases each). V was cut by 0 bases and J by 6 bases, with 18 bases left in between. This CDR3 spans 17 amino acids. The germline V gene has CDR1 LNHNV and CDR2 YYDKDF (reference sequence). The DNA for the CDR3 is TGTGCCACCAGCAGAGATAGAGGGGACGCCATCCTCAATGAGCAGTTCTTC. It translates to CATSRDRGDAILNEQFF.

The gene calls are TRBV12-5 and TRBJ1-5; D is unclear. The CDR3 totals 13 residues. Per the germline V gene, CDR1 is LGHNT and CDR2 is FRNRAP. V shed 1 base and J shed 1 base, with 2 bases lying between them. The CDR3 spells CASGLESNQPQHF. DNA of the CDR3: TGTGCTAGTGGTTTGGAGAGCAATCAGCCCCAGCATTTT.

A remark on this clone: Other DNA sequences in the same sample also yield this CDR3. The gene calls are TRBV4-3 and TRBJ1-6; D not resolved. This CDR3 spans 13 amino acids. Trimming shortened V by 1 base and J by 9 bases, and 7 bases separated the two germline ends. Germline V gene data show CDR1 as LGHNA and CDR2 as YSLEER. CDR3 nucleotide sequence: TGCGCCAGCAGCCAAGGGATGGGTTCACCCCTCCACTTT. Translated, it gives CASSQGMGSPLHF.

This clone was observed once. V is TRBV28 and J is TRBJ1-5; tentatively, D is TRBD1 (6 bases). From germline, CDR1 is MDHEN and CDR2 SYDVKM. The CDR3 has 15 residues. The V end lost 4 bases, the J end lost 0 bases, and 10 bases lay between the germline ends. CDR3: CASSSIRGSNQPQHF. The CDR3 nucleotides are TGTGCCAGCAGTTCCATCAGGGGTAGCAATCAGCCCCAGCATTTT.

The chain carries TRBV27 and TRBJ2-1; TRBD2 is a possible D gene (6 bases). The CDR3 is 15 amino acids. Trimming removed 2 bases at V and 1 base at J, with 9 bases between. Germline CDR1 reads MNHEY; CDR2 reads SMNVEV (reference sequence). DNA for the CDR3: TGTGCCAGCAGTTTAGGCGGGGTTTCCTACAATGAGCAGTTCTTC. It codes for CASSLGGVSYNEQFF.

This rearrangement joins TRBV2 to TRBJ2-7, with D unclear. Trimming stripped 3 bases from V and 3 bases from J, with 12 bases between. Germline V gene sequence: CDR1 SNHLY, CDR2 FYNNEI. This CDR3 contains 14 residues. The CDR3 DNA reads TGTGCCAGCAGTGATTCCGGGTCCAGCTACGAGCAGTACTTC. As protein: CASSDSGSSYEQYF. Supplemented by reference TRBV2 and TRBJ2-7, the full variable domain reads EPEVTQTPSHQVTQMGQEVILRCVPISNHLYFYWYRQILGQKVEFLVSFYNNEISEKSEIFDDQFSVERPDGSNFTLKIRSTKLEDSAMYFCASSDSGSSYEQYFGPGTRLTVT.

This rearrangement joins TRBV29-1 to TRBJ1-2; weak D call: TRBD1 (6 bases). Germline CDR1 is SQVTM and CDR2 is ANQGSEA. The CDR3 is 13 amino acids. V was pared by 5 bases and J by 3 bases, with 13 bases between. For the CDR3, the DNA is TGCAGCGTTTTTGGGGGCACATACTATGGCTACACCTTC. The encoded protein is CSVFGGTYYGYTF.

The chain uses TRBV18 and TRBJ2-7; D call uncertain. This CDR3 has 11 residues. V was clipped by 3 bases and J by 7 bases, with 7 bases between them. Per germline, CDR1 KGHSH and CDR2 LQKENI. CDR3 nucleotide sequence: TGTGCCAGCTCACCGGGAAGGGAGCAGTACTTC. This translates into CASSPGREQYF.

This clone was seen only once. The chain employs TRBV5-6 and TRBJ2-1; TRBD2 aligns across 9 bases. Germline V CDR1 and CDR2: SGHDT, YYEEEE. V lost 4 bases, J lost 14 bases, and 16 bases stayed unmatched. The CDR3 is 15 amino acids. CDR3 region: CASSTGTSPRPGKFF. The CDR3 DNA follows: TGTGCCAGCAGCACCGGGACTAGCCCTCGCCCGGGGAAGTTCTTC.

The V and J genes are TRBV7-9 and TRBJ1-1; D unresolved. CDR3 length: 15 residues. Germline V gene data show CDR1 as SEHNR and CDR2 as FQNEAQ (reference sequence). Trimming stripped 6 bases from V and 0 bases from J, with 14 bases between. The CDR3 sequence: CASSPLEGMNTEAFF. In DNA form, the CDR3 reads TGTGCCAGCAGTCCTTTGGAGGGAATGAACACTGAAGCTTTCTTT.

This clone was detected only once. The same CDR3 can be traced to other DNA sequences in this sample. The chain has TRBV27 and TRBJ1-6; 11 nucleotides match TRBD1. The CDR3 loop spans 15 amino acids. V lost 5 bases, J lost 6 bases, and 3 bases stayed unmatched. CDR1 and CDR2 (germline): MNHEY, SMNVEV (reference sequence). The CDR3 DNA is TGTGCCAGCAGTCCCGGGACAGGGGGTAATTCACCCCTCCACTTT. As protein: CASSPGTGGNSPLHF.

This clone was seen a single time. The chain has TRBV27 and TRBJ1-1, with a possible D match to TRBD1 (5 bases). This CDR3 region has 14 residues. Germline CDR1 MNHEY, CDR2 SMNVEV (reference sequence). The V end was cut by 4 bases, the J end by 1 base, with 10 bases between. DNA for the CDR3: TGTGCCAGCAGTTGGGGCCCAGGGAACACTGAAGCTTTCTTT. Amino acid sequence: CASSWGPGNTEAFF.

This chain links TRBV5-4 with TRBJ1-2; D may be TRBD1 (5 bases). This CDR3 region has 14 residues. Trimming removed 4 bases at V and 4 bases at J, with 14 bases between. The germline V gene encodes CDR1 SGHNT and CDR2 YYREEE (reference sequence). The CDR3 DNA reads TGTGCCAGCAGCCAATTTCGGGACGTCTATGGCTACACCTTC. Translated: CASSQFRDVYGYTF. Based on the CDR3 plus reference TRBV5-4 and TRBJ1-2, the full variable domain is ETGVTQSPTHLIKTRGQQVTLRCSSQSGHNTVSWYQQALGQGPQFIFQYYREEENGRGNFPPRFSGLQFPNYSSELNVNALELDDSALYLCASSQFRDVYGYTFGSGTRLTVV.